Listed here are 18 T cell receptor beta chains from one sample, sequenced in a study of T cell responses to AZD1222 COVID-19 vaccine. Sequenced by immunoSEQ multiplex PCR; TCRdb stores in-frame clones only, minus some. The sample has around 100,000 clones; roughly 84% are singletons. Source: peripheral blood, taken on day 0 of AZD1222 vaccination. These receptors were taken from an adult in good health.

About this clone itself: This may come from a read error, since a much larger clone is one base off. Other DNA sequences in the sample encode the same CDR3. The chain carries TRBV5-1 and TRBJ2-7, with D uncertain. This CDR3 has 12 amino acids. Germline CDR1 and CDR2: SGHRS and YFSETQ. Trimming shortened V by 4 bases and J by 3 bases, and 8 bases separated the two germline ends. CDR3 DNA: TGCGCCAGCAGCAGGACGGGCTACGAGCAGTACTTC. Encoded protein: CASSRTGYEQYF.

The chain joins TRBV29-1 to TRBJ1-3; D is perhaps TRBD1 (6 bases). This CDR3 contains 16 residues. Germline loops: CDR1 SQVTM, CDR2 ANQGSEA. Trimming took 7 bases from V and 0 from J, leaving 19 bases between them. The DNA of the CDR3 is TGCAGCGCTTTTCTGGACAGTGAATACTCTGGAAACACCATATATTTT. Translated, it gives CSAFLDSEYSGNTIYF.

With regard to this clone: One end of the junction is discordant with germline, which a read error may explain. The genes are TRBV5-1 and TRBJ2-5; D is possibly TRBD2 (6 bases). The CDR3 is made up of 15 amino acids. In germline, CDR1 is SGHRS, CDR2 YFSETQ. DNA for the CDR3: TGCGCCAGCAGTTTGGAGGGGAGATCCCAAGAGACCCAGTACTTC. Protein sequence: CASSLEGRSQETQYF.

The chain links TRBV24-1 to TRBJ1-5; D remains unclear. CDR3 size: 15 residues. Germline V lookup: CDR1 KGHDR, CDR2 SFDVKD. V gave up 3 bases and J gave up 3 bases, with 11 bases separating them. Here the CDR3 reads CATSDAGRDNQPQHF. As DNA, the CDR3 is TGTGCCACCAGTGATGCCGGACGGGACAATCAGCCCCAGCATTTT.

The chain employs TRBV28 and TRBJ2-2; D ambiguous. The germline V gene has CDR1 MDHEN and CDR2 SYDVKM. V was clipped by 8 bases and J by 10 bases, with 14 bases between them. The CDR3 runs 12 residues. CDR3 in amino acids: CASLGLGPELFF. The CDR3 region has the DNA TGTGCCAGCCTTGGGCTGGGCCCGGAGCTGTTTTTT. Complete variable domain (other parts from reference TRBV28 and TRBJ2-2): DVKVTQSSRYLVKRTGEKVFLECVQDMDHENMFWYRQDPGLGLRLIYFSYDVKMKEKGDIPEGYSVSREKKERFSLILESASTNQTSMYLCASLGLGPELFFGEGSRLTVL.

The chain joins TRBV4-2 to TRBJ2-3; 7 bases are shared with TRBD1. This CDR3 contains 14 residues. The germline V gene encodes CDR1 LGHNA and CDR2 YNFKEQ. Trimming cost V 4 bases and J 6 bases; bases outside gene matches: 7. The CDR3 nucleotides read TGTGCCAGCAGCCCGACAGGGTTAGGCGATACGCAGTATTTT. It is translated as CASSPTGLGDTQYF.

The chain recombines TRBV5-1 with TRBJ1-4; D is undetermined. V dropped 5 bases and J dropped 7 bases, with 15 bases sitting between them. Germline V lookup: CDR1 SGHRS, CDR2 YFSETQ. The CDR3 contains 14 residues. CDR3 nucleotides: TGCGCCAGCAGGCGGACGGCGGGAAGTGAAAAACTGTTTTTT. This gives the protein CASRRTAGSEKLFF.

This clone was counted a single time. This chain links TRBV28 with TRBJ1-5; tentatively, D is TRBD1 (5 bases). This CDR3 spans 14 amino acids. Trimming cost V 6 bases and J 1 base, with 10 bases left between them. The germline V gene encodes CDR1 MDHEN and CDR2 SYDVKM. The CDR3: CASRGGGSNQPQHF. The CDR3 bases are TGTGCCAGCAGGGGGGGAGGGAGCAATCAGCCCCAGCATTTT.

The V gene is TRBV9, the J gene TRBJ2-1, with 9 nucleotides matching TRBD2. J was trimmed by 2 bases and V by 4 bases; bases with no gene match: 13. Germline V lookup: CDR1 SGDLS, CDR2 YYNGEE. This CDR3 has 18 residues. The CDR3 loop is CASSPSSGDTPTYNEQFF. The CDR3 DNA is TGTGCCAGCAGCCCTTCTAGCGGGGATACCCCGACCTACAATGAGCAGTTCTTC.

The gene calls are TRBV6-6 and TRBJ1-3; D unclear. The CDR3 consists of 16 residues. Germline CDR1 MNHNY, CDR2 SVGAGI (reference sequence). Trimming cost V 4 bases and J 1 base, with 14 bases left between them. CDR3 nucleotide sequence: TGTGCCAGCAGTTCCCCTTGGACTTGGTCTGGAAACACCATATATTTT. Protein sequence: CASSSPWTWSGNTIYF.

V gene TRBV28 combines with J gene TRBJ1-2; 8 positions agree with TRBD1. The germline gives CDR1 MDHEN, CDR2 SYDVKM. CDR3 length equals 14 residues. V lost 5 bases, J lost 5 bases, and 7 bases stayed unmatched. CDR3 residues: CASSIAGTGYGYTF. In DNA form, the CDR3 reads TGTGCCAGCAGTATCGCCGGGACAGGTTATGGCTACACCTTC.

The chain is built from TRBV4-1 and TRBJ1-2; 8 bases agree with TRBD1. The CDR3 extends over 14 amino acids. CDR1 MGHRA and CDR2 YSYEKL come from the germline V gene. The trim removed 3 bases at V and 8 bases at J, leaving 8 bases unmatched. CDR3 nucleotide sequence: TGCGCCAGCAGCCAGGCGCCAGGGGGCTTCGGCTACACCTTC. Translating it yields CASSQAPGGFGYTF.

The CDR3 nucleotides read TGTGCCAGCAGTTTATCCCTACGGGGAGACTATGGCTACACCTTC. It is translated as CASSLSLRGDYGYTF. The chain combines TRBV27 with TRBJ1-2, with D hard to call. Trimming shortened V by 0 bases and J by 3 bases, and 11 bases separated the two germline ends. CDR1 is MNHEY and CDR2 is SMNVEV in the germline V gene (reference sequence). The CDR3 is 15 amino acids.

The chain links TRBV7-8 to TRBJ2-3, with D unresolved. The germline gives CDR1 SGHVS, CDR2 FQNEAQ. The CDR3 length is 12 residues. V lost 5 bases to trimming and J lost 4 bases, with 7 bases between them. The chain's CDR3 is CASSPSADTQYF. The CDR3 bases are TGTGCCAGCAGCCCCTCAGCAGATACGCAGTATTTT.

The chain employs TRBV3-1 (or the pseudogene TRBV3-2) and TRBJ2-3, with 7 bases fitting TRBD1. V lost 8 bases and J lost 4; bases outside the gene matches: 9. This CDR3 is built from 14 residues. Per germline, CDR1 LGHDT and CDR2 YNNKEL (reference sequence). The CDR3 DNA reads TGTGCCAGCGGGGAACAGGGGTTGGCAGATACGCAGTATTTT. Residues: CASGEQGLADTQYF.

The J gene is TRBJ2-3, the V gene TRBV24-1, with 11 positions matching TRBD2. The J segment lost 0 bases and the V segment lost 4 bases, leaving 2 bases of the junction unmatched. From germline, CDR1 is KGHDR and CDR2 SFDVKD. This CDR3 comprises 16 residues. CDR3 loop: CATSDGTSGSTDTQYF. The CDR3 DNA follows: TGTGCCACCAGTGACGGGACTAGCGGTAGCACAGATACGCAGTATTTT.

The V gene is TRBV3-1 (or the pseudogene TRBV3-2), the J gene TRBJ2-3; no clear D gene. The CDR3 length is 13 residues. Trimming took off 3 bases at V and 2 bases at J, with 6 bases between the two ends. Germline values: CDR1 LGHDT, CDR2 YNNKEL (reference sequence). Here the CDR3 DNA reads TGTGCCAGCAGCCAGGGCGCCACAGATACGCAGTATTTT. Its protein product is CASSQGATDTQYF.

J is TRBJ2-1 and V is TRBV28; D is unresolved. Trimming took off 5 bases at V and 2 bases at J, with 4 bases between the two ends. Per germline, CDR1 MDHEN and CDR2 SYDVKM. The CDR3 consists of 12 residues. The CDR3 is CASSPAYNEQFF. The CDR3 DNA is TGTGCCAGCAGTCCCGCCTACAATGAGCAGTTCTTC.